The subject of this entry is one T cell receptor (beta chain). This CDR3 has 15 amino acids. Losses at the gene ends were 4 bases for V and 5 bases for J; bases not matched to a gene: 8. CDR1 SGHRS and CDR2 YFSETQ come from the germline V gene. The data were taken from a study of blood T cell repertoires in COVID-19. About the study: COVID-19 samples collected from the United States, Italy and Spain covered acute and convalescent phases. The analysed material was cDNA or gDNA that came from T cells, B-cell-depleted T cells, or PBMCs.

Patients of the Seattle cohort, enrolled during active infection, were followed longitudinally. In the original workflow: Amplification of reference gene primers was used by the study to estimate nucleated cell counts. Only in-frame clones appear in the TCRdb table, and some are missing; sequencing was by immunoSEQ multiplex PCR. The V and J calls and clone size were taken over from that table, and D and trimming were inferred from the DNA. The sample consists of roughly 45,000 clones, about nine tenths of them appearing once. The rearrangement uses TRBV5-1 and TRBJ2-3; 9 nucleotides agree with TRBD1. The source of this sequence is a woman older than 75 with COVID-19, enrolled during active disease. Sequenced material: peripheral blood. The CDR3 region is CASSGGQGRKDTQYF. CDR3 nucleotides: TGCGCCAGCAGCGGCGGACAGGGGAGGAAAGATACGCAGTATTTT.